The rows below give T cell receptor beta chains drawn from one sample of a study of regulatory T cells in long-lasting Graves disease. TCRdb called the multiplex PCR reads again in MiXCR, with one record for every CDR3 protein. The sample gives hundreds of thousands of distinct CDR3 sequences, around 16% of which show up once; about 20% is in the top ten. The source was peripheral blood mononuclear cells (PBMCs), collected at new diagnosis, from a patient treated with antithyroid drugs. These receptors were taken from a female donor with Graves disease. Each CDR3 is given with its conserved first and last residue. The D gene is left open where the match is weak. Rows give clone size only sometimes, using once, few, many, or a class for an expanded clone.

many	TRBV5-1	14	TRBJ1-2	.	TGCGCCAGCAGCTTGGAGCCCGAGTCCTATGGCTACACCTTC	CASSLEPESYGYTF
.	TRBV5-1	16	TRBJ1-3	.	TGCGCCAGCAGCGAGGCGGGCAGGCGCTCTGGAAACACCATATATTTT	CASSEAGRRSGNTIYF
many	TRBV12-3/TRBV12-4	15	TRBJ2-7	TRBD1	TGTGCCAGCAGTAACCGGGACAGGGCGACCTACGAGCAGTACTTC	CASSNRDRATYEQYF
many	TRBV15	16	TRBJ2-1	TRBD2	TGTGCCACCAGCAGTGGCGGACTAGCGGTTTACAATGAGCAGTTCTTC	CATSSGGLAVYNEQFF
few	TRBV6-1	16	TRBJ1-4	.	TGTGCCAGCAGCCCATCGACCTCGCCCCTTAATGAAAAACTGTTTTTT	CASSPSTSPLNEKLFF
.	TRBV29-1	13	TRBJ1-5	.	TGCAGCGTTGCCGGGACACCCAATCAGCCCCAGCATTTT	CSVAGTPNQPQHF
.	TRBV20-1	14	TRBJ2-3	.	TGCAGTGCCCGACCCGGGGGTTCCACAGATACGCAGTATTTT	CSARPGGSTDTQYF
many	TRBV28	15	TRBJ2-3	.	TGTGCCAGCAGCCCAGGGCGTACTAGCACAGATACGCAGTATTTT	CASSPGRTSTDTQYF
.	TRBV29-1	14	TRBJ2-1	TRBD1	TGCAGCGTTTCCCGGGACAGGGGCTACAATGAGCAGTTCTTC	CSVSRDRGYNEQFF
many	TRBV13	14	TRBJ1-1	.	TGTGCCAGCCGCCGGGGGGGGGGCATGGCTGAAGCTTTCTTT	CASRRGGGMAEAFF
many	TRBV6-5	15	TRBJ1-2	TRBD1	TGTGCCAGCAGTTACAATACAGGGGGAATCTATGGCTACACCTTC	CASSYNTGGIYGYTF
many	TRBV30	11	TRBJ1-1	.	TGTGCCTGGAGTGTCAAAGGGCGGGCTTTCTTT	CAWSVKGRAFF
few	TRBV4-3	13	TRBJ1-1	.	TGCGCCAGCAGCCAAGATTGGGAACGGGCAGCTTTCTTT	CASSQDWERAAFF
many	TRBV4-1	13	TRBJ2-1	.	TGCGCCAGCAGCTTACTAGCTGACGATGAGCAGTTCTTC	CASSLLADDEQFF
few	TRBV28	14	TRBJ2-1	.	TGTGCCAGCAGTTTAAGCCCAGGGTACAATGAGCAGTTCTTC	CASSLSPGYNEQFF
many	TRBV7-9	15	TRBJ1-2	.	TGTGCCAGCAGCCCAACCAAGCACCCTAACTATGGCTACACCTTC	CASSPTKHPNYGYTF
many	TRBV5-1	14	TRBJ1-5	.	TGCGCCAGCAGCTTGGGGACGATAGGTCAGCCCCAGCATTTT	CASSLGTIGQPQHF
.	TRBV28	14	TRBJ2-7	TRBD1	TGTGCCAGCAGGCGGGACAGGGGGTTCTACGAGCAGTACTTC	CASRRDRGFYEQYF